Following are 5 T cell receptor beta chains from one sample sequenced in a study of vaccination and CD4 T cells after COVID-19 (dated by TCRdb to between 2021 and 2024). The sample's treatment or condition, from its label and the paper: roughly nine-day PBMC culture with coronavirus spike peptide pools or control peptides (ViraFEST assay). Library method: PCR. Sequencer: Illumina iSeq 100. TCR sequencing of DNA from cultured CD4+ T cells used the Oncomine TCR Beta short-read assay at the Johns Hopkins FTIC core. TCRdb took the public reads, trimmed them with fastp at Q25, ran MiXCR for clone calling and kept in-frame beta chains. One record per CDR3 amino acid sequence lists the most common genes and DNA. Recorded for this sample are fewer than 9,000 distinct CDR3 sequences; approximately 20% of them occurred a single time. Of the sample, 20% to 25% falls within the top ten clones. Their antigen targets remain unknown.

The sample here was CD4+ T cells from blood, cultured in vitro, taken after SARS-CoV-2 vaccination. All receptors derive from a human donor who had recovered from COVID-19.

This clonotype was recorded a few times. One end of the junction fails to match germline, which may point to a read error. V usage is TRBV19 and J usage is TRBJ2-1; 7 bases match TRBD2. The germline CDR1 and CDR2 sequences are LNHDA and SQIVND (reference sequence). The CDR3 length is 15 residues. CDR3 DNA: TGTGCCAGTAGTGCTGAGACAAGGGACTACAATAAGCAGTTCTTC. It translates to CASSAETRDYNKQFF.

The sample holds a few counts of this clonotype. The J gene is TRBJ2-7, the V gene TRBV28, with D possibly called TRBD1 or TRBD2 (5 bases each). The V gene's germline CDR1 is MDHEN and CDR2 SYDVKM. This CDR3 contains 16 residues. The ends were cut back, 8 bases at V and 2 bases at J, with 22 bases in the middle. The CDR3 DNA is TGTGCCAGCCAGCGCTCAGGCTCGGGGCTTACCTACGAGCAGTACTTC. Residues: CASQRSGSGLTYEQYF.

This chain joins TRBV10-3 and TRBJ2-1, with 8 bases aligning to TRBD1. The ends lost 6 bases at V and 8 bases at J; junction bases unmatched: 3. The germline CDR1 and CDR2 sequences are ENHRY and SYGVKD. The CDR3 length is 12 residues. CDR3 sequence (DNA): TGTGCCATCAGAGCAGGGGGCGATGAGCAGTTCTTC. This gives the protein CAIRAGGDEQFF.

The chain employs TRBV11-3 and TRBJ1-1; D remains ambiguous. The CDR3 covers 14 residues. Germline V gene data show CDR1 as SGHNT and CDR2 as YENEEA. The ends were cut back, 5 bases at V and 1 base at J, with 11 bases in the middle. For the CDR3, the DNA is TGTGCCAGCAGCGCTCTTCGTAGGAACACTGAAGCTTTCTTT. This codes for CASSALRRNTEAFF.

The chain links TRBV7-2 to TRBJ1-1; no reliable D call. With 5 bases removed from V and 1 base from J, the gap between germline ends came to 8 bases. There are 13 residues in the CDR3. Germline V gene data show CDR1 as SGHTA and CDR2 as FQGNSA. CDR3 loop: CASSPLRNTEAFF. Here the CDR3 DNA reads TGTGCCAGCAGCCCCCTCAGGAACACTGAAGCTTTCTTT.